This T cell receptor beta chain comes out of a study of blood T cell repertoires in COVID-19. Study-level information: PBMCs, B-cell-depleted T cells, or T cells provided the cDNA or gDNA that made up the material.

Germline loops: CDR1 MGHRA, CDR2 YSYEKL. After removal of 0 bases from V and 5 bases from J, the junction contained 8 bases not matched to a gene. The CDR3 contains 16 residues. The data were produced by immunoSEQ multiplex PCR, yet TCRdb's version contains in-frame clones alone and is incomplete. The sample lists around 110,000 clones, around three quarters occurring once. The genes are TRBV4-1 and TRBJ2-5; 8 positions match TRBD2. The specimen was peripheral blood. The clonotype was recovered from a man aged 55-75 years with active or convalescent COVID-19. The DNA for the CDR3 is TGCGCCAGCAGCCAAGATAGCACTAGCGGAGGGGAGACCCAGTACTTC. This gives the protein CASSQDSTSGGETQYF.